This TCR beta chain was documented in a study of tumor-infiltrating lymphocytes in localized non-small cell lung cancer. The overall study: Some samples were collected after neoadjuvant chemotherapy; smokers, never-smokers and several histologies were included. Each patient gave resected tumor and non-adjacent uninvolved lung tissue.

Sequencing used immunoSEQ multiplex PCR; TCRdb keeps in-frame clones, though not all of them. This table has about 15,000 clones, more than 60% appearing once. Per the germline V gene, CDR1 is SGHAT and CDR2 is FQNNGV. Deletions cut 5 bases from V and 5 bases from J, with 6 bases between. This CDR3 has 11 amino acids. This sequence was found in a human donor with non-small cell lung cancer. Sequenced material: lung tumor tissue. The chain is built from TRBV11-2 and TRBJ1-2, with D unclear. In nucleotides, the CDR3 is TGTGCCAGCAGCCAGAGATATGGCTACACCTTC. Encoded protein: CASSQRYGYTF.